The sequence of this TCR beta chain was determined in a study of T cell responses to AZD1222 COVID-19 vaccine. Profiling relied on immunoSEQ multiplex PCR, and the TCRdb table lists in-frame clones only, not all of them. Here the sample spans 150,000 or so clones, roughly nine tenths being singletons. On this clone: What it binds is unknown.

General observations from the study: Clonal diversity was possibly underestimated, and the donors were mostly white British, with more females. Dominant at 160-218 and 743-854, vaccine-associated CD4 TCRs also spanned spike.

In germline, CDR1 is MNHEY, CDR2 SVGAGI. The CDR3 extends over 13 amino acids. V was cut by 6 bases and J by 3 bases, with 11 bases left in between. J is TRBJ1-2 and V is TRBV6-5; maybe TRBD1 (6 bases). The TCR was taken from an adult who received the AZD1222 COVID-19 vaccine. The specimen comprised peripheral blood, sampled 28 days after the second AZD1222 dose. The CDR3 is CASRRQVDYGYTF. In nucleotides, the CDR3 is TGTGCCAGCAGGCGACAGGTGGACTATGGCTACACCTTC.